This TCR beta chain stems from a study of T-cell reconstitution after alpha-beta-depleted transplantation in children. The CDR3 covers 15 residues. Germline values: CDR1 KGHSH, CDR2 LQKENI. V lost 3 bases and J 0 bases, leaving 11 bases between the germline ends. TCRbeta library preparation incorporated unique molecular identifiers. TCRdb re-analysed the PCR reads in MiXCR, keeping a single row per CDR3 protein. Here the sample spans fewer than 350,000 distinct CDR3 sequences, 10% being singletons. This clonotype was recorded at least ten times. Source: PBMCs, taken before TCRalphabeta/CD19-depleted stem cell transplant. The chain links TRBV18 to TRBJ1-1; D is unclear. This clonotype originated in a boy younger than two with acute myeloid leukemia, due to receive a stem cell transplant. CDR3 bases: TGTGCCAGCTCACCTTATGAGGGCTTGAACACTGAAGCTTTCTTT. Its protein is CASSPYEGLNTEAFF.